A selection of T cell receptor beta chains follows, all from one sample in a study of shared clonotypes between healthy human individuals. TCRdb's table, derived via immunoSEQ multiplex PCR, lists solely in-frame clones and lacks some. Of 450,000 to 550,000 clones listed, around 74% are singletons. Sequenced material: PBMCs. Every receptor here comes from a woman aged 35 to 49 in good health. Some clones in this sample may be carry-over from other donors' samples. Both conserved end residues are part of each CDR3. Each record gives: V gene, J gene, clone size, CDR3 length, CDR3 protein. Only part of the rows carry a size: once, few, many, or a class if the clone is expanded.

V gene: TRBV2; J gene: TRBJ2-5; clone size: -; CDR3 length: 13; CDR3 protein: CASSEYGRETQYF
V gene: TRBV7-9; J gene: TRBJ1-3; clone size: -; CDR3 length: 16; CDR3 protein: CASSPRRSDSGNTIYF
V gene: TRBV4-1; J gene: TRBJ1-5; clone size: few; CDR3 length: 17; CDR3 protein: CASSRGQGPTNNQPQHF
V gene: TRBV7-6; J gene: TRBJ2-1; clone size: once; CDR3 length: 17; CDR3 protein: CASSLGGGLAGTPGQFF
V gene: TRBV6-1; J gene: TRBJ1-1; clone size: few; CDR3 length: 14; CDR3 protein: CASSVKTENTEAFF
V gene: TRBV5-3; J gene: TRBJ1-1; clone size: few; CDR3 length: 18; CDR3 protein: CARSFSPTGQTPNTEAFF
V gene: TRBV5-4; J gene: TRBJ2-1; clone size: -; CDR3 length: 14; CDR3 protein: CASSGSGSYNEQFF
V gene: TRBV18; J gene: TRBJ2-3; clone size: -; CDR3 length: 19; CDR3 protein: CASSAKPWTSDPSTDTQYF
V gene: TRBV5-1; J gene: TRBJ2-2; clone size: -; CDR3 length: 16; CDR3 protein: CASSFTRGRGTGELFF
V gene: TRBV7-8; J gene: TRBJ1-1; clone size: few; CDR3 length: 13; CDR3 protein: CASSFKGNTEAFF
V gene: TRBV7-9; J gene: TRBJ2-1; clone size: -; CDR3 length: 17; CDR3 protein: CASSPRTSGRPLNEQFF
V gene: TRBV4-3; J gene: TRBJ2-7; clone size: -; CDR3 length: 13; CDR3 protein: CASSRMGAGEQYF
V gene: TRBV6-1; J gene: TRBJ1-1; clone size: -; CDR3 length: 13; CDR3 protein: CATYDRVGTEAFF
V gene: TRBV9; J gene: TRBJ2-1; clone size: -; CDR3 length: 13; CDR3 protein: CASSGRADNEQFF
V gene: TRBV28; J gene: TRBJ2-1; clone size: -; CDR3 length: 15; CDR3 protein: CASSTRAHSYNEQFF
V gene: TRBV2; J gene: TRBJ2-5; clone size: many; CDR3 length: 15; CDR3 protein: CASSAMGTGIETQYF
V gene: TRBV9; J gene: TRBJ2-7; clone size: few; CDR3 length: 16; CDR3 protein: CASSVSGDRGSYEQYF
V gene: TRBV27; J gene: TRBJ2-5; clone size: -; CDR3 length: 13; CDR3 protein: CASSLSWEGTQYF
V gene: TRBV7-9; J gene: TRBJ1-5; clone size: few; CDR3 length: 12; CDR3 protein: CASSVLDQPQHF
V gene: TRBV6-6; J gene: TRBJ1-1; clone size: -; CDR3 length: 15; CDR3 protein: CASSERDRAYTEAFF
V gene: TRBV5-4; J gene: TRBJ2-7; clone size: -; CDR3 length: 15; CDR3 protein: CASSFLGQAPYEQYF
V gene: TRBV19; J gene: TRBJ1-1; clone size: -; CDR3 length: 13; CDR3 protein: CASSIDRRAEAFF
V gene: TRBV25-1; J gene: TRBJ1-4; clone size: few; CDR3 length: 14; CDR3 protein: CASSDGRRYEKLFF
V gene: TRBV2; J gene: TRBJ1-1; clone size: -; CDR3 length: 12; CDR3 protein: CASIGGSNEAFF
V gene: TRBV28; J gene: TRBJ1-2; clone size: -; CDR3 length: 18; CDR3 protein: CASRLLRDPRDANYGYTF
V gene: TRBV11-1; J gene: TRBJ2-7; clone size: -; CDR3 length: 12; CDR3 protein: CASSSGGYEQYF
V gene: TRBV11-2; J gene: -; clone size: -; CDR3 length: 14; CDR3 protein: CASSSRTGGYEQYF
V gene: TRBV2; J gene: TRBJ2-7; clone size: once; CDR3 length: 14; CDR3 protein: CASKDRGGSYEQYF
V gene: TRBV9; J gene: TRBJ2-3; clone size: -; CDR3 length: 15; CDR3 protein: CASSVGQGMTDTQYF
V gene: TRBV7-3; J gene: TRBJ2-3; clone size: -; CDR3 length: 14; CDR3 protein: CASSSTPEGGTQYF
V gene: TRBV7-2; J gene: TRBJ2-3; clone size: few; CDR3 length: 14; CDR3 protein: CASTLLGAGFTQYF
V gene: TRBV6-1; J gene: TRBJ1-5; clone size: -; CDR3 length: 15; CDR3 protein: CASSEVRERNQPQHF
V gene: TRBV13; J gene: TRBJ1-4; clone size: -; CDR3 length: 14; CDR3 protein: CASSPGVGHEKLFF
V gene: TRBV28; J gene: TRBJ1-2; clone size: -; CDR3 length: 14; CDR3 protein: CASRRQGPVGGYTF
V gene: TRBV7-9; J gene: TRBJ1-6; clone size: -; CDR3 length: 14; CDR3 protein: CASSLGGLVSPLHF
V gene: TRBV14; J gene: TRBJ2-6; clone size: -; CDR3 length: 16; CDR3 protein: CASSQFPSVGANVLTF
V gene: TRBV6-1; J gene: TRBJ1-1; clone size: -; CDR3 length: 11; CDR3 protein: CASKEEAEAFF
V gene: TRBV5-1; J gene: TRBJ1-4; clone size: -; CDR3 length: 16; CDR3 protein: CASSGGDRAIHEKLFF
V gene: TRBV6-1; J gene: TRBJ2-2; clone size: -; CDR3 length: 16; CDR3 protein: CASSEPRQGAFGELFF
V gene: TRBV7-9; J gene: TRBJ1-4; clone size: -; CDR3 length: 14; CDR3 protein: CASSLAGGGEKLFF
V gene: TRBV10-3; J gene: TRBJ2-3; clone size: -; CDR3 length: 17; CDR3 protein: CAIRQGLGSGTTDTQYF
V gene: TRBV16; J gene: TRBJ2-2; clone size: -; CDR3 length: 15; CDR3 protein: CASSQSQGITGELFF
V gene: TRBV6-4; J gene: TRBJ2-7; clone size: -; CDR3 length: 14; CDR3 protein: CASSDGREAYEQYF
V gene: TRBV30; J gene: TRBJ1-4; clone size: once; CDR3 length: 15; CDR3 protein: CAWSHAGGWNEKLFF
V gene: TRBV19; J gene: TRBJ2-1; clone size: -; CDR3 length: 17; CDR3 protein: CASSSRVAGDHYNEQFF
V gene: TRBV5-8; J gene: TRBJ2-1; clone size: once; CDR3 length: 16; CDR3 protein: CASSRTRTGAGGEQFF
V gene: TRBV19; J gene: TRBJ1-4; clone size: -; CDR3 length: 12; CDR3 protein: CASSMGGEKLFF
V gene: TRBV19; J gene: TRBJ1-1; clone size: -; CDR3 length: 14; CDR3 protein: CASRQGSMNTEAFF
V gene: TRBV7-9; J gene: TRBJ1-1; clone size: -; CDR3 length: 13; CDR3 protein: CASSPSVNTEAFF
V gene: TRBV19; J gene: TRBJ2-7; clone size: -; CDR3 length: 14; CDR3 protein: CASSTVAVSYEQYF
V gene: TRBV28; J gene: TRBJ1-3; clone size: -; CDR3 length: 17; CDR3 protein: CASSLTTDGTSGNTIYF
V gene: TRBV19; J gene: TRBJ1-5; clone size: once; CDR3 length: 13; CDR3 protein: CATGQGRNQPQHF
V gene: TRBV9; J gene: TRBJ2-1; clone size: -; CDR3 length: 15; CDR3 protein: CASSGRGSSYNEQFF
V gene: TRBV11-2; J gene: TRBJ2-3; clone size: few; CDR3 length: 13; CDR3 protein: CASGFTLADTQYF
V gene: TRBV4-2; J gene: TRBJ2-2; clone size: once; CDR3 length: 14; CDR3 protein: CASSQGQNTGELFF
V gene: TRBV30; J gene: TRBJ1-1; clone size: few; CDR3 length: 13; CDR3 protein: CAWWDMSLTEAFF
V gene: TRBV14; J gene: TRBJ2-3; clone size: -; CDR3 length: 14; CDR3 protein: CASSHSAGTDTQYF
V gene: TRBV18; J gene: TRBJ1-2; clone size: once; CDR3 length: 13; CDR3 protein: CASSPPVRYGYTF
V gene: TRBV15; J gene: TRBJ1-5; clone size: -; CDR3 length: 14; CDR3 protein: CATSPGRDRQPQHF